This passage covers 21 T cell receptor beta chains from one sample sequenced in a study of HIV-infected patients and healthy controls. Reverse transcription used around 500 ng RNA and constant-region primers for alpha and beta. Separate chain-specific third strand synthesis with multiplexing indices produced the alpha and beta libraries. TCRdb processed the 5' RACE reads anew with MiXCR; each CDR3 protein has one entry. The repertoire holds roughly 25,000 distinct CDR3 sequences, with about 8.5% as singletons. All unsorted peripheral T cells were captured because whole blood was used without fractionation. What was sequenced was blood. Source of these receptors: an adult in good health.

The CDR3 spells CASRTMHQTRTVNTEAFF. The CDR3 nucleotides read TGTGCCAGCAGAACAATGCACCAAACAAGGACAGTGAACACTGAAGCTTTCTTT. This chain joins TRBV19 and TRBJ1-1, with TRBD1 as a possible D gene (6 bases). The CDR3 loop spans 18 amino acids. In germline, CDR1 is LNHDA, CDR2 SQIVND (reference sequence). V dropped 9 bases and J dropped 0 bases, with 26 bases sitting between them.

The genes are TRBV7-2 and TRBJ2-4; D might be TRBD1 (5 bases). Trimming shortened V by 4 bases and J by 6 bases, and 10 bases separated the two germline ends. The CDR3 has 13 residues. Germline CDR1 and CDR2: SGHTA and FQGNSA. DNA for the CDR3: TGTGCCAGCAGCTCACTCGACAGAAACATTCAGTACTTC. It translates to CASSSLDRNIQYF.

This clonotype was observed a handful of times. The chain combines TRBV6-4 with TRBJ2-3; D might be TRBD2 (6 bases). Germline V CDR1 and CDR2: MRHNA, SNTAGT. Deletions cut 2 bases from V and 4 bases from J, with 19 bases between. CDR3 size: 17 residues. CDR3 in DNA: TGTGCCAGCAGTGACCATCCCGGGACTGACAGCCCAGATACGCAGTATTTT. Its translation: CASSDHPGTDSPDTQYF.

In this sample, this clonotype turned up many times. This rearrangement joins TRBV5-4 to TRBJ1-1; possible D gene TRBD1, 5 bases. CDR3 length: 15 residues. Germline V gene sequence: CDR1 SGHNT, CDR2 YYREEE (reference sequence). Trimming pared 4 bases from V and 4 bases from J, leaving 17 bases between. The CDR3 is CASSPSGARGTEAFF. CDR3 DNA sequence: TGTGCCAGCAGCCCCAGCGGGGCGAGGGGCACTGAAGCTTTCTTT.

This clonotype came up many times. The J gene is TRBJ2-7, the V gene TRBV7-8; D gene uncertain. There are 15 residues in the CDR3. Germline CDR1 reads SGHVS; CDR2 reads FQNEAQ. V lost 2 bases, J lost 2 bases, and 13 bases lay in between. CDR3 amino acids: CASSLFRQSTYEQYF. DNA for the CDR3: TGTGCCAGCAGCTTATTCCGACAATCTACCTACGAGCAGTACTTC. The complete variable domain, with remaining parts taken from reference TRBV7-8 and TRBJ2-7, reads GAGVSQSPRYKVAKRGQDVALRCDPISGHVSLFWYQQALGQGPEFLTYFQNEAQLDKSGLPSDRFFAERPEGSVSTLKIQRTQQEDSAVYLCASSLFRQSTYEQYFGPGTRLTVT.

This clonotype showed up many times. The CDR3 here is CASSFTGPNQPQHF. The CDR3 DNA follows: TGTGCCAGCAGTTTCACAGGGCCCAATCAGCCCCAGCATTTT. This chain links TRBV6-2 or TRBV6-3 with TRBJ1-5; tentative D call: TRBD1 (6 bases). Trimming shortened V by 4 bases and J by 3 bases, and 10 bases separated the two germline ends. The CDR3 has 14 amino acids. CDR1 is MNHEY and CDR2 is SVGEGT in the germline V gene.

This clonotype was recorded at least ten times. The V and J genes are TRBV7-9 and TRBJ2-1; D is ambiguous. The CDR3 has 17 residues. The germline V gene has CDR1 SEHNR and CDR2 FQNEAQ (reference sequence). Trimming shortened V by 6 bases and J by 0 bases, and 18 bases separated the two germline ends. CDR3 coding DNA: TGTGCCAGCAGACTTTGGCCCGAGGAGAGCTCCTACAATGAGCAGTTCTTC. It yields the protein CASRLWPEESSYNEQFF.

This clonotype was picked up many times. The rearrangement uses TRBV30 and TRBJ1-5; 9 positions match TRBD1. Germline-derived CDR1 and CDR2 are GTSNPN and SVGIG (reference sequence). J lost 5 bases, V lost 0 bases, and 2 bases had no gene match. This CDR3 region has 14 residues. The CDR3 DNA is TGTGCCTGGAGTGTAACAGGGGGCTATCAGCCCCAGCATTTT. Protein: CAWSVTGGYQPQHF. The full variable domain, completed using reference TRBV30 and TRBJ1-5, is SQTIHQWPATLVQPVGSPLSLECTVEGTSNPNLYWYRQAAGRGLQLLFYSVGIGQISSEVPQNLSASRPQDRQFILSSKKLLLSDSGFYLCAWSVTGGYQPQHFGDGTRLSIL.

This clonotype has ten or more counts. The rearrangement joins TRBV27 to TRBJ1-2, with 8 bases aligning to TRBD1. Trimming took 5 bases from V and 7 from J; bases not matched to a gene: 12. Looked up from germline, CDR1 is MNHEY and CDR2 is SMNVEV (reference sequence). The CDR3 is made up of 15 amino acids. CDR3 amino acids: CASSLSWTGQSGYTF. The CDR3 nucleotides are TGTGCCAGCAGTCTTTCCTGGACAGGGCAGAGTGGCTACACCTTC.

About this clonotype itself: This may arise from a read error, as a much more abundant clone is one base away. The gene calls are TRBV6-1 and TRBJ1-1; 7 bases align to TRBD1. This CDR3 has 16 amino acids. Per the germline V gene, CDR1 is MNHNS and CDR2 is SASEGT. J lost 6 bases, V lost 7 bases, and 17 bases had no gene match. CDR3 nucleotides: TGTGCCAGCACCCCACGCAGGACAGGTCGGGACGCTGAAGCTTTCTTT. Protein product: CASTPRRTGRDAEAFF.

This clonotype was counted at least ten times. V and J are TRBV7-9 and TRBJ1-2, with unresolved D. Germline CDR1 and CDR2: SEHNR and FQNEAQ (reference sequence). The CDR3 is 12 amino acids. The V end lost 2 bases, the J end lost 5 bases, and 6 bases lay between the germline ends. CDR3 bases: TGTGCCAGCAGCTTACGCAAATATGGCTACACCTTC. This gives the protein CASSLRKYGYTF.

This clonotype was counted at least ten times. The chain combines TRBV12-3 or TRBV12-4 with TRBJ1-1; D gene uncertain. Trimming removed 6 bases at V and 5 bases at J, with 10 bases between. The CDR3 loop spans 12 amino acids. The CDR3 bases are TGTGCCAGCAGGTTGGGCTTAACTGAAGCTTTCTTT. Protein product: CASRLGLTEAFF.

This clonotype has at least ten counts. The chain recombines TRBV12-3 or TRBV12-4 with TRBJ2-7, with D possibly TRBD2 on 5 matching bases. Trimming pared 6 bases from V and 2 bases from J, leaving 11 bases between. The length of the CDR3 is 13 residues. The CDR3: CASSRHGTYEQYF. CDR3 nucleotides: TGTGCCAGCAGCCGGCACGGGACCTACGAGCAGTACTTC.

Ten or more counts support this clonotype. The chain is built from TRBV10-2 and TRBJ2-1, with 9 bases lining up with TRBD2. This CDR3 region has 15 residues. The J segment lost 4 bases and the V segment lost 5 bases, leaving 6 bases of the junction unmatched. Germline CDR1 is WSHSY and CDR2 is SAAADI. The CDR3 loop is CASSSSGGWYNEQFF. DNA for the CDR3: TGCGCCAGCAGTTCAAGCGGGGGGTGGTACAATGAGCAGTTCTTC.

This clonotype has ten or more counts. This rearrangement joins TRBV12-3 or TRBV12-4 to TRBJ1-2, with no clear D. The V end lost 3 bases, the J end lost 8 bases, and 13 bases lay between the germline ends. This CDR3 region has 13 residues. The CDR3 spells CASSFGAARGYTF. The CDR3 nucleotides are TGTGCCAGCAGTTTTGGAGCCGCTCGGGGCTACACCTTC.

This clonotype rates as medium-sized. The chain couples TRBV6-5 to TRBJ2-7, with 8 bases identical to TRBD1. This CDR3 is 15 amino acids long. V dropped 0 bases and J dropped 5; count of bases not matched to a gene: 6. The germline gives CDR1 MNHEY, CDR2 SVGAGI. CDR3 sequence: CASSYSVTGDHEQYF. The CDR3 DNA reads TGTGCCAGCAGTTACTCCGTGACAGGGGACCACGAGCAGTACTTC.

This clonotype is judged medium-sized (0.01 to 0.1%). The chain carries TRBV10-1 and TRBJ1-1; D ambiguous. V lost 6 bases and J lost 1, with 9 bases in between. CDR1 is WNHNN, CDR2 SYGVQD, per germline (reference sequence). This CDR3 contains 13 residues. The CDR3 region is CASRVQPNTEAFF. The CDR3 nucleotides read TGCGCCAGCAGAGTACAGCCGAACACTGAAGCTTTCTTT.

This clonotype was recorded at least ten times. The V and J genes are TRBV10-3 and TRBJ1-1, with 7 bases fitting TRBD1. After removal of 6 bases from V and 0 bases from J, the junction contained 10 bases not matched to a gene. Per the germline V gene, CDR1 is ENHRY and CDR2 is SYGVKD. The CDR3 contains 16 residues. The CDR3 sequence: CAIRGGQGGLNTEAFF. The CDR3 region has the DNA TGTGCCATCAGGGGGGGGCAGGGGGGACTGAACACTGAAGCTTTCTTT.

This clonotype was seen repeatedly, ten times or more. This chain uses TRBV12-5 with TRBJ2-5; D not resolved. The germline V gene encodes CDR1 LGHNT and CDR2 FRNRAP. The CDR3 extends over 10 amino acids. V was trimmed by 6 bases and J by 3 bases, leaving 2 bases between them. This CDR3 reads CASGEETQYF. The CDR3 coding sequence is TGTGCTAGTGGAGAAGAGACCCAGTACTTC.

This clonotype was counted ten times or more. J is TRBJ1-4 and V is TRBV15, with TRBD1 matching 8 bases. Losses at the gene ends were 3 bases for V and 6 bases for J; bases not matched to a gene: 9. CDR3 size: 16 residues. The germline CDR1 and CDR2 sequences are LNHNV and YYDKDF (reference sequence). As DNA, the CDR3 is TGTGCCACCAGCAGCGACACAGGGGGTATGGATGAAAAACTGTTTTTT. Its translation: CATSSDTGGMDEKLFF.

This clonotype has only a few counts. The chain is built from TRBV12-3 or TRBV12-4 and TRBJ2-7; D perhaps matches TRBD1 (6 bases). V shed 5 bases and J shed 2 bases, with 13 bases lying between them. This CDR3 region has 14 residues. The CDR3 sequence: CASSPGTSPYEQYF. The CDR3 DNA reads as TGTGCCAGCAGTCCTGGGACAAGCCCCTACGAGCAGTACTTC.